A single sample is the source of the 9 T cell receptor beta chains below, sequenced in a study of control samples from healthy donors and cancer patients. Method: immunoSEQ multiplex PCR; TCRdb's copy keeps in-frame clones and lacks some. The repertoire consists of about 140,000 clones, with around 88% occurring once and the leading ten covering approximately 1.8%. Sequenced material: blood. The receptors come from a man aged 18 to 29 in good health.

The chain carries TRBV6-2 or TRBV6-3 and TRBJ2-7; D possibly matches TRBD1 or TRBD2 (5 bases each). Trimming stripped 5 bases from V and 0 bases from J, with 11 bases between. CDR3 length: 14 amino acids. The germline CDR1 and CDR2 sequences are MNHEY and SVGEGT. CDR3 bases: TGTGCCAGCAGTACCTGGGGACGCTCCTACGAGCAGTACTTC. It is translated as CASSTWGRSYEQYF.

The chain carries TRBV9 and TRBJ1-5; 10 bases line up with TRBD1. The CDR3 length is 15 residues. Losses at the gene ends were 2 bases for V and 6 bases for J; bases not matched to a gene: 5. In germline, CDR1 is SGDLS, CDR2 YYNGEE. The CDR3 nucleotides are TGTGCCAGCAGCGTTGGGACAGGGGAAGGTCAGCCCCAGCATTTT. This codes for CASSVGTGEGQPQHF.

This chain connects TRBV7-2 to TRBJ2-7; D remains unclear. V gave up 2 bases and J gave up 2 bases, with 7 bases separating them. The CDR3 length is 13 residues. CDR1 and CDR2 from the germline V gene are SGHTA and FQGNSA. The CDR3 DNA follows: TGTGCCAGCAGCTTATCGCCAGCCTACGAGCAGTACTTC. Translation gives CASSLSPAYEQYF.

This clone was seen ten or more times. The chain has TRBV6-4 and TRBJ2-5; 12 bases fit TRBD2. The J segment lost 4 bases and the V segment lost 5 bases, leaving 5 bases of the junction unmatched. Germline CDR1 reads MRHNA; CDR2 reads SNTAGT. This CDR3 is built from 15 residues. The CDR3 reads CASSRLAGEVETQYF. The CDR3 DNA reads as TGTGCCAGCAGTCGACTAGCGGGGGAGGTAGAGACCCAGTACTTC.

The V gene is TRBV3-1 (or the pseudogene TRBV3-2), the J gene TRBJ1-1; TRBD1 matches at 10 bases. CDR1 is LGHDT and CDR2 is YNNKEL in the germline V gene (reference sequence). V was clipped by 3 bases and J by 1 base; unmatched bases: 11. The CDR3 length is 18 residues. This CDR3 is CASSQGQGTLLSNTEAFF. The CDR3 nucleotides read TGTGCCAGCAGCCAGGGACAGGGGACCCTGCTGTCGAACACTGAAGCTTTCTTT.

This clone was observed a single time. The chain couples TRBV7-9 to TRBJ1-4; 7 bases line up with TRBD1. CDR1 and CDR2 from the germline V gene are SEHNR and FQNEAQ (reference sequence). The length of the CDR3 is 16 residues. The V segment lost 5 bases and the J segment 7 bases; nucleotides outside the gene matches: 13. The CDR3 protein is CASSLTPTGDVEKLFF. As DNA, the CDR3 is TGTGCCAGCAGCCTTACCCCCACAGGGGATGTTGAAAAACTGTTTTTT.

Turning to this clone: Relative to the germline gene, one junction end is altered; a read error may explain this. The rearrangement links TRBV24-1 to TRBJ1-5; 8 bases are a match to TRBD1. The CDR3 loop spans 16 amino acids. From germline, CDR1 is KGHDR and CDR2 SFDVKD. The CDR3 is CATSDFSDRENPPQHF. The DNA for the CDR3 is TGTGCCACCAGTGATTTTTCGGACAGGGAGAATCCGCCCCAGCATTTT.

This clone has only one observation. The chain employs TRBV6-6 and TRBJ2-2; 8 positions match TRBD1. Germline values: CDR1 MNHNY, CDR2 SVGAGI (reference sequence). V gave up 6 bases and J gave up 2 bases; unmatched junction bases: 5. CDR3 size: 15 residues. The CDR3 nucleotides are TGTGCCAGCAGCGACACAGGGGGAAACACCGGGGAGCTGTTTTTT. Translation gives CASSDTGGNTGELFF.

V gene TRBV29-1 combines with J gene TRBJ1-1, with D hard to call. CDR1 and CDR2 from the germline V gene are SQVTM and ANQGSEA. CDR3 size: 15 residues. Trimming pared 5 bases from V and 4 bases from J, leaving 20 bases between. This chain's CDR3 is CSVRLSPASLTEAFF. The CDR3 bases are TGCAGCGTTCGTCTCTCCCCTGCTTCCCTCACTGAAGCTTTCTTT. Full variable domain (rest looked up from reference TRBV29-1 and TRBJ1-1): SAVISQKPSRDICQRGTSLTIQCQVDSQVTMMFWYRQQPGQSLTLIATANQGSEATYESGFVIDKFPISRPNLTFSTLTVSNMSPEDSSIYLCSVRLSPASLTEAFFGQGTRLTVV.